This T cell receptor beta chain was obtained from a study of cytomegalovirus exposure and HLA in healthy donors. The wider study: The same platform used for the approximately 670 first-cohort repertoires was also used for the roughly 130 validation repertoires, as a later analysis reported.

The data were produced by immunoSEQ multiplex PCR, yet TCRdb's version contains in-frame clones alone and is incomplete. The sample includes tens of thousands of clones, around 93% of them seen just once. Notes on this clone: Its antigen remains unidentified.

Germline values: CDR1 MNHEY, CDR2 SMNVEV (reference sequence). CDR3 size: 15 residues. V lost 7 bases to trimming and J lost 0 bases, with 13 bases between them. The study, taken as a whole, reports: It was confirmed in vitro that a few of the CMV-associated chains were specific for CMV antigens. TCR sequences were mostly rare, though some public TCRs occurred in many donors. The authors enumerated around 150 TCR beta chains as linked to cytomegalovirus.

This TCR came from a man younger than 30 in good health and CMV-seronegative. Input material: PBMCs. The chain joins TRBV27 to TRBJ1-5, with D unclear. CDR3 residues: CASTSSGYSNQPQHF. CDR3 in DNA: TGTGCCAGCACCTCCAGCGGGTATAGCAATCAGCCCCAGCATTTT.